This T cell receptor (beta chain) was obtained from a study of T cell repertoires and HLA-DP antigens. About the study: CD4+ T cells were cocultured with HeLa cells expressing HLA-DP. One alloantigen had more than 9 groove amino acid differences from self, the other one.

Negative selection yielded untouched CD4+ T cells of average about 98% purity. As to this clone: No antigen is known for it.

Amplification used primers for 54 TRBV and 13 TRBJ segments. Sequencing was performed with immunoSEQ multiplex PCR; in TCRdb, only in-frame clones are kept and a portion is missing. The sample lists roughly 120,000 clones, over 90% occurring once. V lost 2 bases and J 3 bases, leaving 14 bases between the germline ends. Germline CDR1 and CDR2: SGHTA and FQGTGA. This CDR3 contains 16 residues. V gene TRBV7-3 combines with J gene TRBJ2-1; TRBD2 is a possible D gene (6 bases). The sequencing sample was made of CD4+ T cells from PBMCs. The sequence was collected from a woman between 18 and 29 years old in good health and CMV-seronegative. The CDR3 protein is CASSLSGVPVYNEQFF. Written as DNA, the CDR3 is TGTGCCAGCAGCTTATCGGGGGTTCCTGTCTACAATGAGCAGTTCTTC.